These 21 T cell receptor beta chains originate from one sample sequenced in a study of blood T cells in healthy people across ages. Next came a second PCR, run for about 6 to 12 cycles, which used a sample-barcoded 5' primer along with a J-beta primer mix. TCRdb called the 5' RACE reads again in MiXCR, with one record for every CDR3 protein. The data show 500,000 to 700,000 distinct CDR3 sequences, approximately 30% seen once. Sequenced sample: blood. The receptors stem from a woman over 75 in good health.

Regarding this clonotype: A much larger clonotype is one base distant, so this may be a read error. The chain links TRBV20-1 to TRBJ1-5, with 8 bases that match TRBD1. Germline CDR1 reads DFQATT; CDR2 reads SNEGSKA (reference sequence). This CDR3 is built from 17 residues. The CDR3 DNA reads TGCAGTGCTAGGGCGACAGGGGCGAGATATAGCGATCAGCCCCAGCATTTT. It translates to CSARATGARYSDQPQHF.

There are many counts of this clonotype. This rearrangement joins TRBV20-1 to TRBJ2-3; D gene uncertain. Germline CDR1 and CDR2: DFQATT and SNEGSKA (reference sequence). V gave up 4 bases and J gave up 6 bases, with 17 bases separating them. The CDR3 has 14 residues. The CDR3 bases are TGCAGTGCTACGGCGGTTTATTGGTCGGATACGCAGTATTTT. Translated, it gives CSATAVYWSDTQYF.

The CDR3 here is CASSDGPSGEAFF. In nucleotides, the CDR3 is TGTGCCAGCAGTGACGGACCCTCAGGGGAAGCTTTCTTT. This chain connects TRBV6-4 to TRBJ1-1; the D gene is possibly TRBD1 (5 bases). The CDR3 totals 13 residues. Trimming removed 2 bases at V and 8 bases at J, with 12 bases between. CDR1 is MRHNA and CDR2 is SNTAGT in the germline V gene.

Turning to this clonotype: This may come from a read error, since a much larger clone is one base off. CDR3 loop: CASSEGGRYYNEQYF. CDR3 nucleotide sequence: TGTGCCAGCAGTGAGGGCGGGCGCTACTACAATGAGCAGTACTTC. The gene calls are TRBV6-1 and TRBJ2-5; possibly TRBD2 for D (5 bases). In germline, CDR1 is MNHNS, CDR2 SASEGT. The CDR3 consists of 15 residues. Deletions cut 3 bases from V and 11 bases from J, with 22 bases between.

The genes are TRBV5-1 and TRBJ2-7; D unresolved. Trimming took off 2 bases at V and 5 bases at J, with 8 bases between the two ends. This CDR3 has 12 amino acids. Per germline, CDR1 SGHRS and CDR2 YFSETQ. CDR3 amino acids: CASSFRHDEQYF. The CDR3 nucleotides are TGCGCCAGCAGCTTTCGTCACGACGAGCAGTACTTC. Based on the CDR3 plus reference TRBV5-1 and TRBJ2-7, the full variable domain is KAGVTQTPRYLIKTRGQQVTLSCSPISGHRSVSWYQQTPGQGLQFLFEYFSETQRNKGNFPGRFSGRQFSNSRSEMNVSTLELGDSALYLCASSFRHDEQYFGPGTRLTVT.

This clonotype has more than one count but fewer than ten. A much more abundant neighbour one base away suggests this may be a read error. The chain couples TRBV5-1 to TRBJ2-5, with 8 bases lining up with TRBD1. Germline values: CDR1 SGHRS, CDR2 YFSETQ. The junction had 10 bases not matched to a gene; V was cut back by 4 bases and J by 5 bases. The CDR3 has 15 residues. CDR3 in amino acids: CASSQGQGRWETQYF. The DNA of the CDR3 is TGCGCCAGCAGCCAAGGACAGGGACGGTGGGAGACCCAGTACTTC. Full variable domain (rest looked up from reference TRBV5-1 and TRBJ2-5): KAGVTQTPRYLIKTRGQQVTLSCSPISGHRSVSWYQQTPGQGLQFLFEYFSETQRNKGNFPGRFSGRQFSNSRSEMNVSTLELGDSALYLCASSQGQGRWETQYFGPGTRLLVL.

The chain employs TRBV12-3 or TRBV12-4 and TRBJ2-3; tentative D call: TRBD2 (6 bases). Trimming pared 0 bases from V and 15 bases from J, leaving 22 bases between. The CDR3 totals 15 residues. The CDR3 nucleotides are TGTGCCAGCAGTTTAGCATTCGGGGGAGCAGATACGGAATATTTT. It yields the protein CASSLAFGGADTEYF.

In its sample, this clonotype was seen a few times. The V and J genes are TRBV2 and TRBJ2-3, with 12 bases that match TRBD2. CDR1 and CDR2 (germline): SNHLY, FYNNEI. The CDR3 sequence is 15 residues long. J was trimmed by 4 bases and V by 5 bases; bases with no gene match: 4. The CDR3 DNA reads as TGTGCCAGCAGTTATACTAGCGGGGGGCCAGATACGCAGTATTTT. This sequence encodes CASSYTSGGPDTQYF.

This clonotype has a count of ten or more. The chain combines TRBV5-6 with TRBJ1-2; 7 positions agree with TRBD1. Germline CDR1 SGHDT, CDR2 YYEEEE. The CDR3 sequence is 14 residues long. V lost 2 bases, J lost 5 bases, and 6 bases stayed unmatched. The CDR3 DNA is TGTGCCAGCAGCTTCGGGACAGACCCTTATGGCTACACCTTC. Its translation is CASSFGTDPYGYTF.

Ten or more counts support this clonotype. The CDR3 DNA is TGTGCCAGCAGCTTAGGGGGACAGACCTACGAGCAGTACTTC. Translation gives CASSLGGQTYEQYF. V gene TRBV7-2 combines with J gene TRBJ2-7, with TRBD1 matching over 7 bases. With V trimmed by 1 base and J by 2 bases, 2 bases remained unmatched. CDR3 length: 14 residues. Per the germline V gene, CDR1 is SGHTA and CDR2 is FQGNSA.

About this clonotype: A much larger clone is a single base away; this may be a read error. The chain uses TRBV7-2 and TRBJ2-7; possible D gene TRBD1, 6 bases. Germline values: CDR1 SGHTA, CDR2 FQGNSA. V lost 5 bases and J lost 4, with 9 bases in between. CDR3 length equals 12 residues. The CDR3 here is CASSMDSYEQYF. CDR3 sequence (DNA): TGTGCCAGCAGCATGGACAGTTACGAGCAGTACTTC.

This clonotype was counted a few times. This chain uses TRBV11-3 with TRBJ1-1; D not certain. Between the trimmed V and J ends, which lost 0 bases and 6 bases, there was a span of 8 bases. CDR3 length: 13 amino acids. The germline V gene has CDR1 SGHNT and CDR2 YENEEA. CDR3: CASSLDPLAEAFF. The CDR3, as DNA: TGTGCCAGCAGCTTAGATCCCCTTGCTGAAGCTTTCTTT.

CDR3 in DNA: TGTGCCAGCAGCACCAGTGTAGGGGGCCGGGAGACCCAGTACTTC. Residues: CASSTSVGGRETQYF. The V and J genes are TRBV7-9 and TRBJ2-7, with 7 bases that match TRBD1. TRBJ2-5 matches the DNA end more closely, so the J call is doubtful. The CDR3 covers 15 residues. Germline V gene sequence: CDR1 SEHNR, CDR2 FQNEAQ (reference sequence).

There are many counts of this clonotype. V is TRBV3-1 and J is TRBJ1-4; 7 bases map to TRBD1. Germline V CDR1 and CDR2: LGHDT, YNNKEL (reference sequence). V shed 2 bases and J 3 bases; nucleotides not matched to a gene: 3. This CDR3 has 15 amino acids. The CDR3: CASSQLGQPNEKLFF. CDR3 DNA: TGTGCCAGCAGCCAATTGGGACAGCCTAATGAAAAACTGTTTTTT.

The J gene is TRBJ2-7, the V gene TRBV6-2 or TRBV6-3; D gene ambiguous. V lost 4 bases, J lost 0 bases, and 13 bases lay in between. The CDR3 extends over 15 amino acids. CDR1 and CDR2 (germline): MNHEY, SVGEGT. For the CDR3, the DNA is TGTGCCAGCAGTTTCAGGCAGGACGGCTCCTACGAGCAGTACTTC. Translating gives CASSFRQDGSYEQYF.

This clonotype was seen ten or more times. The V call is TRBV18, the J call TRBJ2-3, with 7 bases that match TRBD1. Germline V gene lookup returns CDR1 KGHSH and CDR2 LQKENI. V lost 2 bases and J lost 3; bases outside the gene matches: 5. There are 15 residues in the CDR3. CDR3 region: CASSPSGTETDTQYF. CDR3 DNA: TGTGCCAGCTCACCATCGGGGACAGAAACAGATACGCAGTATTTT.

This clonotype has more than one count but fewer than ten. Sequence at one end of the junction differs from germline and may be a read error. This chain connects TRBV6-5 to TRBJ1-2; TRBD1 might be the D (6 bases). The CDR3 runs 16 residues. Looked up from germline, CDR1 is MNHEY and CDR2 is SVGAGI. CDR3 sequence: CASSYAPGTPNYGYIF. The CDR3 coding sequence is TGTGCCAGCAGTTACGCCCCCGGGACACCTAACTATGGCTACATCTTC.

This clonotype was observed at least ten times. This chain links TRBV6-5 with TRBJ1-6; no firm D call. CDR3 length: 15 amino acids. Germline V CDR1 and CDR2: MNHEY, SVGAGI. Trimming removed 3 bases from V and 7 bases from J, with 13 bases in between. The CDR3 loop reads CASSYGDRSNSPLHF. The CDR3 DNA is TGTGCCAGCAGTTATGGCGACCGGAGCAATTCACCCCTCCACTTT.

The genes are TRBV19 and TRBJ1-1; D is possibly TRBD1 (6 bases). Germline-derived CDR1 and CDR2 are LNHDA and SQIVND (reference sequence). Deletions cut 3 bases from V and 0 bases from J, with 8 bases between. The length of the CDR3 is 14 residues. The CDR3 nucleotides are TGTGCCAGTAGTATCGGGACAATGAACACTGAAGCTTTCTTT. It specifies CASSIGTMNTEAFF.

As to this clonotype: The germline gene is not matched at one end of the junction; a read error may be the cause. V and J are TRBV20-1 and TRBJ1-5; TRBD1 is a possible D gene (5 bases). Germline CDR1 and CDR2: DFQATT and SNEGSKA (reference sequence). The CDR3 length is 14 residues. The CDR3 DNA reads as TGCAGTGCTAGGCCGACAGCGCCTCATCTCCCCCAGAATTTT. Amino acid sequence: CSARPTAPHLPQNF.

This clonotype was observed many times. The V and J genes are TRBV6-2 or TRBV6-3 and TRBJ2-5; D is uncertain. Trimming removed 4 bases from V and 5 bases from J, with 14 bases in between. Germline values: CDR1 MNHEY, CDR2 SVGEGT. CDR3 length: 14 amino acids. CDR3 nucleotides: TGTGCCAGCAGTTCCCCCGGGCCAAGGGAGACCCAGTACTTC. Amino acids: CASSSPGPRETQYF.